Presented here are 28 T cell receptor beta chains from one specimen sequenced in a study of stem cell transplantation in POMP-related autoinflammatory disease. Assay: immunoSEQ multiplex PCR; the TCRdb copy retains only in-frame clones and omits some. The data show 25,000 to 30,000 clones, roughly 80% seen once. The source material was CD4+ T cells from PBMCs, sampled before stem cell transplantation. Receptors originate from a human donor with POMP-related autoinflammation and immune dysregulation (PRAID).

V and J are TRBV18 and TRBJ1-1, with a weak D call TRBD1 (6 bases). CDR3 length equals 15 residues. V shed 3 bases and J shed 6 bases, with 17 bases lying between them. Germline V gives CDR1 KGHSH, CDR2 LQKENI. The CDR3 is CASSPDGGYLAEAFF. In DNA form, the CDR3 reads TGTGCCAGCTCACCGGATGGGGGCTACCTAGCTGAAGCTTTCTTT.

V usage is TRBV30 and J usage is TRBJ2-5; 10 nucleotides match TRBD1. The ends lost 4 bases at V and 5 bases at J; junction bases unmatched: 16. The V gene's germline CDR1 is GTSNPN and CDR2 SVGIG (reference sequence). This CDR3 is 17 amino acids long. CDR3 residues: CAWTKDRGFVLGETQYF. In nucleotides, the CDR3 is TGTGCCTGGACCAAGGACAGGGGGTTTGTCTTGGGGGAGACCCAGTACTTC.

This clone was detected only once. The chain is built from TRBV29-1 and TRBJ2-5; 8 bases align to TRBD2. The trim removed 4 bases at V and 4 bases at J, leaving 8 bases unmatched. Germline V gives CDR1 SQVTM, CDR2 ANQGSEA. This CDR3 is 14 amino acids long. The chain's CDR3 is CSVALTSGRETQYF. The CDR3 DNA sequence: TGCAGCGTTGCCCTTACTAGCGGACGAGAGACCCAGTACTTC.

The CDR3 DNA follows: TGTGCCATCAGTGAGTCAAGCAGGAGCTCTGGAAACACCATATATTTT. Its translation: CAISESSRSSGNTIYF. This sequence joins TRBV10-3 and TRBJ1-3; D uncertain. The CDR3 extends over 16 amino acids. Germline CDR1 reads ENHRY; CDR2 reads SYGVKD. V was cut by 0 bases and J by 0 bases, with 9 bases left in between.

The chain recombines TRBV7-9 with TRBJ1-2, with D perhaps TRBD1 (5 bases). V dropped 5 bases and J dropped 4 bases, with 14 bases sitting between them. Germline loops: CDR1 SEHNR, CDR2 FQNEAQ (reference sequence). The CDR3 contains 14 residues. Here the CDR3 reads CASSRTGTSYGYTF. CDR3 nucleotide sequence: TGTGCCAGCAGCCGCACCGGGACGAGCTATGGCTACACCTTC.

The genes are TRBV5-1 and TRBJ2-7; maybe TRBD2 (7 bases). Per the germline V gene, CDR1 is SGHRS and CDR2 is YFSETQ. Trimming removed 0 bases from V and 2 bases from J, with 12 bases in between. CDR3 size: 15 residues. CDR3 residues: CASSLEQGGPYEQYF. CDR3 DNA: TGCGCCAGCAGCTTGGAACAGGGAGGGCCCTACGAGCAGTACTTC.

The CDR3 here is CASSSRREGGEQFF. As DNA, the CDR3 is TGTGCCAGCAGTTCCCGGCGAGAGGGGGGGGAGCAGTTCTTC. The chain is built from TRBV6-4 and TRBJ2-1; tentatively, D is TRBD2 (7 bases). The CDR3 is 14 amino acids. Trimming removed 5 bases at V and 10 bases at J, with 18 bases between. Germline V gives CDR1 MRHNA, CDR2 SNTAGT.

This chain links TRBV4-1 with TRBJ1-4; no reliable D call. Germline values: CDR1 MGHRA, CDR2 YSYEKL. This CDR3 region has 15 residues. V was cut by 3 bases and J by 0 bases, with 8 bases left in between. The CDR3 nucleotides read TGCGCCAGCAGCCATAGTAGTACAACTAATGAAAAACTGTTTTTT. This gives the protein CASSHSSTTNEKLFF.

CDR3 sequence reads: CASRLGHPSETQYF. In DNA form, the CDR3 reads TGTGCCAGCAGACTGGGGCACCCTTCCGAGACCCAGTACTTC. The chain uses TRBV28 and TRBJ2-5, with D possibly being TRBD1 (5 bases). Trimming took 6 bases from V and 5 from J, leaving 16 bases between them. The length of the CDR3 is 14 residues. From germline, CDR1 is MDHEN and CDR2 SYDVKM. Full variable domain (missing parts from reference TRBV28 and TRBJ2-5): DVKVTQSSRYLVKRTGEKVFLECVQDMDHENMFWYRQDPGLGLRLIYFSYDVKMKEKGDIPEGYSVSREKKERFSLILESASTNQTSMYLCASRLGHPSETQYFGPGTRLLVL.

CDR3 protein: CASSGTLGGYTF. In nucleotides, the CDR3 is TGTGCCAGCAGCGGGACACTGGGAGGCTACACCTTC. The rearrangement uses TRBV6-1 and TRBJ1-2; D may be TRBD1 (6 bases). This CDR3 is 12 amino acids long. CDR1 MNHNS and CDR2 SASEGT come from the germline V gene. Trimming pared 6 bases from V and 8 bases from J, leaving 13 bases between.

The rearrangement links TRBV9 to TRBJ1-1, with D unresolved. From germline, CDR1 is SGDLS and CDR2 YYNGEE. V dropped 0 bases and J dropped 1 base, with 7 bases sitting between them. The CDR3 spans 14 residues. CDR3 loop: CASSVGIQNTEAFF. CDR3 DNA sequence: TGTGCCAGCAGCGTAGGTATACAGAACACTGAAGCTTTCTTT.

The DNA for the CDR3 is TGTGCCAGCAGTGAAATCTCCAAACGGGAGCTAACTTCCTACAATGAGCAGTTCTTC. This codes for CASSEISKRELTSYNEQFF. The chain uses TRBV2 and TRBJ2-1; a weak D match, TRBD2 (6 bases). The V gene lost 2 bases and the J gene lost 1 base, with 21 bases spanning the gap. Germline V lookup: CDR1 SNHLY, CDR2 FYNNEI. There are 19 residues in the CDR3.

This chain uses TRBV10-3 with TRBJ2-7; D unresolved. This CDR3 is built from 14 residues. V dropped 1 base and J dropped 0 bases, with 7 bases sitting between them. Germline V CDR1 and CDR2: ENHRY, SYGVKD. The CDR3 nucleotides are TGTGCCATCAGTGAGTTTAGGAGCTCCTACGAGCAGTACTTC. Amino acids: CAISEFRSSYEQYF.

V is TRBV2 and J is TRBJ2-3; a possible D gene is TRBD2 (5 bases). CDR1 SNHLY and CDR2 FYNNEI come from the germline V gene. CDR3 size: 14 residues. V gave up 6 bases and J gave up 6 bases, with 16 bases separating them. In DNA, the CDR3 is TGTGCCAGCAGGCGGACTCTCACGAGTGATACGCAGTATTTT. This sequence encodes CASRRTLTSDTQYF.

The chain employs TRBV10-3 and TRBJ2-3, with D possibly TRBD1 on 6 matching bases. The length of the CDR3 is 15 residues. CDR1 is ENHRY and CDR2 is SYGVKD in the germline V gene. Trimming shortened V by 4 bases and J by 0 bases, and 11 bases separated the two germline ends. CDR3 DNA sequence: TGTGCCATCAGTGGGCAGGGGAAAAGCACAGATACGCAGTATTTT. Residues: CAISGQGKSTDTQYF.

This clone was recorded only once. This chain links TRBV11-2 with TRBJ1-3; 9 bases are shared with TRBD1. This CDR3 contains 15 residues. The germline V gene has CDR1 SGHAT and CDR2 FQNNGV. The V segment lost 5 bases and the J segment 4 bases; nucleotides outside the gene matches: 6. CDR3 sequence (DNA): TGTGCCAGCAGCCTAACAGGGGGCGAAGGAAACACCATATATTTT. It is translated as CASSLTGGEGNTIYF.

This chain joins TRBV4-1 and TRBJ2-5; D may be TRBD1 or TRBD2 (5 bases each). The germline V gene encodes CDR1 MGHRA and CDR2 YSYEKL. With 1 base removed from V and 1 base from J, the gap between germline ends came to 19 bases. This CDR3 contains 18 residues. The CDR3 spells CASSQVEFGTDLQETQYF. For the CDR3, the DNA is TGCGCCAGCAGCCAAGTGGAGTTCGGGACCGACCTCCAAGAGACCCAGTACTTC.

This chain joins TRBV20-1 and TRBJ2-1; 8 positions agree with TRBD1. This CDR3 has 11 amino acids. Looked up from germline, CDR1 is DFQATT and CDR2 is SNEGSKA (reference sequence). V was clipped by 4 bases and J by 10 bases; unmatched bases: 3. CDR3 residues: CSATGGEEQFF. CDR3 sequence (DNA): TGCAGTGCTACAGGGGGCGAGGAGCAGTTCTTC.

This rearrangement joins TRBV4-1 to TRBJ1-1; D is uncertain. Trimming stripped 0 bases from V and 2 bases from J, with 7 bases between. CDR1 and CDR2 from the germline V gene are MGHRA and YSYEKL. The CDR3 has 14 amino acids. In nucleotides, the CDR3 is TGCGCCAGCAGCCAAGATCCAATTAACACTGAAGCTTTCTTT. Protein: CASSQDPINTEAFF.

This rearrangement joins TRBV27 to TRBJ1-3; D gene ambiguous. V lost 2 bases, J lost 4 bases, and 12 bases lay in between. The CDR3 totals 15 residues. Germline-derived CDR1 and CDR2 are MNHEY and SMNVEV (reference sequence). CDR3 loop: CASSLRAYGGNTIYF. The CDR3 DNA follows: TGTGCCAGCAGTTTAAGGGCATACGGCGGAAACACCATATATTTT.

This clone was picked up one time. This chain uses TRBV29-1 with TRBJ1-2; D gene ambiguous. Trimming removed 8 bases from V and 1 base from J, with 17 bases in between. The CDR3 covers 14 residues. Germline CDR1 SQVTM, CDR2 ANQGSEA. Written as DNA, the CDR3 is TGCAGCTGTAGGGAGGCAGGAGTTAACTATGGCTACACCTTC. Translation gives CSCREAGVNYGYTF.

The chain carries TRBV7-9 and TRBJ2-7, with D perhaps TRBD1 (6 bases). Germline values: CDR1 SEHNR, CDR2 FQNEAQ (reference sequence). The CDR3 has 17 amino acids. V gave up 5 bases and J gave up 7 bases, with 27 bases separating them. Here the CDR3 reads CASSRTLTGQSSREQYF. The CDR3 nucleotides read TGTGCCAGCAGCCGTACCCTTACTGGACAGTCATCTCGGGAGCAGTACTTC.

The CDR3 sequence: CASSVYVDWGTEAFF. The CDR3 bases are TGTGCCAGCAGCGTGTATGTGGACTGGGGGACTGAAGCTTTCTTT. The chain is built from TRBV9 and TRBJ1-1, with D perhaps TRBD1 (5 bases). CDR3 size: 15 residues. V lost 2 bases, J lost 5 bases, and 16 bases lay in between. Looked up from germline, CDR1 is SGDLS and CDR2 is YYNGEE.

The CDR3: CASRAGGVDTEAFF. The CDR3 DNA reads TGTGCCAGCAGGGCCGGGGGAGTTGACACTGAAGCTTTCTTT. The chain couples TRBV5-4 to TRBJ1-1, with D possibly being TRBD1 (5 bases). The V end lost 5 bases, the J end lost 3 bases, and 14 bases lay between the germline ends. Germline CDR1 reads SGHNT; CDR2 reads YYREEE (reference sequence). The CDR3 consists of 14 residues.

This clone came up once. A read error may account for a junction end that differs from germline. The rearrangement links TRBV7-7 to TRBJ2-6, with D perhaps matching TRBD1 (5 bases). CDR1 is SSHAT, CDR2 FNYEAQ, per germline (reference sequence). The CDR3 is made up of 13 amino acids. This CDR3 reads CASSLGVGRVLTF. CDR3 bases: TGTGCTAGCAGCTTAGGGGTGGGGCGAGTCCTGACTTTC.

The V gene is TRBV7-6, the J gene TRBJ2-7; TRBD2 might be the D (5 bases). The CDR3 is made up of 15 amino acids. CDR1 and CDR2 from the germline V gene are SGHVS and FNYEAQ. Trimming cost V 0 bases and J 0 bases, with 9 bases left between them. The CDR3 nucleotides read TGTGCCAGCAGCTTAGCTTCGGGGAGCTCCTACGAGCAGTACTTC. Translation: CASSLASGSSYEQYF.

The CDR3 is CASSASGGPTYEQYF. The CDR3 nucleotides read TGCGCCAGCAGCGCGAGCGGGGGACCTACCTACGAGCAGTACTTC. The chain couples TRBV5-1 to TRBJ2-7, with 8 nucleotides matching TRBD2. The V and J ends lost 4 bases and 2 bases, in that order; junction bases with no gene match: 8. This CDR3 has 15 residues. Germline CDR1 is SGHRS and CDR2 is YFSETQ.

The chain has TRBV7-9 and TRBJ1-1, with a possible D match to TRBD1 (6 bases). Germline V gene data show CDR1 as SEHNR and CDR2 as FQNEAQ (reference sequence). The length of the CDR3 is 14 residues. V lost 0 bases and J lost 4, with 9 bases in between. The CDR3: CASSLAGGSTEAFF. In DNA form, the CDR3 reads TGTGCCAGCAGCTTAGCAGGGGGTAGCACTGAAGCTTTCTTT.